This passage covers 20 T cell receptor beta chains from one sample sequenced in a study of T cells in Graves' hyperthyroidism and ophthalmopathy. Amplified TCR beta CDR3 regions derived from RNA transcripts. HTBI primers were used for first-round RT-PCR of the TCR CDR3. TCRdb analysed the multiplex PCR reads with MiXCR anew, one entry per CDR3 protein. The top ten hold 15% to 17% of the sample, which has roughly 660,000 distinct CDR3 sequences, around 16% seen once. Sequenced: blood. These receptors came from a man aged 50 or older with Graves' hyperthyroidism.

This clonotype has ten or more counts. The chain combines TRBV12-3 or TRBV12-4 with TRBJ2-1; 9 bases map to TRBD2. The CDR3 has 21 residues. Trimming took 3 bases from V and 5 from J; bases not matched to a gene: 23. CDR3 nucleotides: TGTGCCAGCAGTTTGTGGGTCGGGGGGAGAAAGGCGGGAGGGGACAACAATGAGCAGTTCTTC. This translates into CASSLWVGGRKAGGDNNEQFF.

The chain employs TRBV4-1 and TRBJ2-1; 12 nucleotides line up with TRBD2. The CDR3 spans 17 residues. After removal of 1 base from V and 5 bases from J, the junction contained 6 bases not matched to a gene. Germline CDR1 and CDR2: MGHRA and YSYEKL. This CDR3 is CASSQGFASGRDNEQFF. Here the CDR3 DNA reads TGCGCCAGCAGCCAAGGTTTCGCTAGCGGGAGGGACAATGAGCAGTTCTTC.

This chain uses TRBV19 with TRBJ2-3, with D perhaps matching TRBD2 (6 bases). Germline V CDR1 and CDR2: LNHDA, SQIVND (reference sequence). The CDR3 contains 13 residues. Trimming shortened V by 6 bases and J by 2 bases, and 9 bases separated the two germline ends. The CDR3 DNA sequence: TGTGCCAGTAGCGGGAGAACCACAGATACGCAGTATTTT. Translation gives CASSGRTTDTQYF.

The chain carries TRBV29-1 and TRBJ2-7, with TRBD2 matching over 11 bases. After removal of 4 bases from V and 0 bases from J, the junction contained 5 bases not matched to a gene. Per germline, CDR1 SQVTM and CDR2 ANQGSEA. The CDR3 loop spans 15 amino acids. The CDR3 DNA reads as TGCAGCGTTGTTCTAGCGGGAGGTTACTCCTACGAGCAGTACTTC. Translating it yields CSVVLAGGYSYEQYF.

This clonotype appeared a few times. The V and J genes are TRBV12-5 and TRBJ2-2; tentatively, D is TRBD2 (5 bases). The length of the CDR3 is 17 residues. Trimming took 0 bases from V and 3 from J, leaving 14 bases between them. CDR1 and CDR2 from the germline V gene are LGHNT and FRNRAP. The CDR3 nucleotides read TGTGCTAGTGGTTTGGTTGGGTCTAGCTGGGACACCGGGGAGCTGTTTTTT. Encoded protein: CASGLVGSSWDTGELFF.

This clonotype was seen many times. The chain uses TRBV27 and TRBJ2-7; TRBD1 aligns across 7 bases. Germline CDR1 and CDR2: MNHEY and SMNVEV (reference sequence). Trimming at V came to 8 bases and at J to 7 bases, leaving 11 bases not matched to a gene. The CDR3 contains 13 residues. The CDR3: CASRGRQGVEQYF. CDR3 nucleotides: TGTGCCAGCCGCGGGCGACAGGGTGTTGAGCAGTACTTC.

The genes are TRBV11-2 and TRBJ2-1, with 10 bases lining up with TRBD2. V lost 2 bases and J lost 3; bases outside the gene matches: 4. Germline CDR1 is SGHAT and CDR2 is FQNNGV. There are 16 residues in the CDR3. CDR3 DNA sequence: TGTGCCAGCAGCTTACATGGGACTAGCGACTACAATGAGCAGTTCTTC. It yields the protein CASSLHGTSDYNEQFF.

Notes on this clonotype: A much larger clone lies one base from this, so it may be a read error. The chain joins TRBV10-1 to TRBJ1-1; TRBD1 matches at 7 bases. Trimming cost V 6 bases and J 5 bases; bases outside gene matches: 9. This CDR3 has 14 residues. The germline V gene has CDR1 WNHNN and CDR2 SYGVQD (reference sequence). The CDR3 DNA follows: TGCGCCAGCAGCGAGCAGACAGGGTGGACTGAAGCTTTCTTT. It translates to CASSEQTGWTEAFF.

This clonotype was observed a few times. An end of the junction differs from the germline gene, which may be a read error. The genes are TRBV28 and TRBJ2-3; D unclear. This CDR3 contains 12 residues. CDR1 MDHEN and CDR2 SYDVKM come from the germline V gene. This chain's CDR3 is CANSFRTDTQYF. CDR3 in DNA: TGTGCCAACAGTTTCCGCACAGATACGCAGTATTTT.

J is TRBJ2-1 and V is TRBV9; unclear D gene. Per germline, CDR1 SGDLS and CDR2 YYNGEE. This CDR3 comprises 15 residues. V lost 0 bases and J lost 8, with 15 bases in between. CDR3 in amino acids: CASSVDGSLYDEQFF. As DNA, the CDR3 is TGTGCCAGCAGCGTAGATGGTAGTTTGTACGATGAGCAGTTCTTC.

The sample holds a few counts of this clonotype. The V gene is TRBV7-2, the J gene TRBJ1-2; D gene uncertain. The V end was cut by 3 bases, the J end by 4 bases, with 6 bases between. Germline-derived CDR1 and CDR2 are SGHTA and FQGNSA. The CDR3 loop spans 12 amino acids. CDR3 protein: CASSFDTYGYTF. The CDR3 region has the DNA TGTGCCAGCAGCTTTGACACCTATGGCTACACCTTC.

The rearrangement uses TRBV2 and TRBJ2-7; TRBD2 might be the D (5 bases). Germline V gene sequence: CDR1 SNHLY, CDR2 FYNNEI. The CDR3 has 12 amino acids. V gave up 5 bases and J gave up 5 bases, with 10 bases separating them. The CDR3 sequence: CASSLPGNEQYF. In DNA, the CDR3 is TGTGCCAGCAGTTTGCCCGGGAACGAGCAGTACTTC.

This clonotype was counted ten times or more. The chain joins TRBV10-1 to TRBJ2-2, with 7 bases aligning to TRBD1. Trimming took 10 bases from V and 4 from J; bases not matched to a gene: 6. Per germline, CDR1 WNHNN and CDR2 SYGVQD (reference sequence). The length of the CDR3 is 13 residues. CDR3 nucleotide sequence: TGCGCCACCGGACAGGACTTCACCGGGGAGCTGTTTTTT. This gives the protein CATGQDFTGELFF.

This clonotype was seen a single time. The chain uses TRBV20-1 and TRBJ2-1; D uncertain. Deletions cut 1 base from V and 9 bases from J, with 7 bases between. The CDR3 consists of 11 residues. Germline V gene sequence: CDR1 DFQATT, CDR2 SNEGSKA (reference sequence). CDR3 sequence: CSARVGGEQFF. The CDR3 DNA follows: TGCAGTGCTAGAGTAGGTGGTGAGCAGTTCTTC.

With respect to this clonotype: Since the CDR3 does not end with the conserved phenylalanine or tryptophan, this likely comes from a read error. The chain recombines TRBV12-3 or TRBV12-4 with TRBJ1-5; 8 bases map to TRBD1. This CDR3 is built from 13 residues. Trimming took 5 bases from V and 6 from J; bases not matched to a gene: 3. CDR3 region: CASSLDRGQPQHL. CDR3 coding DNA: TGTGCCAGCAGTCTCGACAGGGGTCAGCCCCAGCATCTT.

The V call is TRBV30, the J call TRBJ1-4, with TRBD1 matching 10 bases. Per the germline V gene, CDR1 is GTSNPN and CDR2 is SVGIG (reference sequence). The V and J ends lost 0 bases and 15 bases, in that order; junction bases with no gene match: 4. The CDR3 is made up of 12 amino acids. CDR3 coding DNA: TGTGCCTGGAGTGTAGGACAGGGGGGTTTGTTTTTT. This codes for CAWSVGQGGLFF.

The chain employs TRBV3-1 and TRBJ1-1; D possibly corresponds to TRBD1 (5 bases). V dropped 4 bases and J dropped 1 base, with 10 bases sitting between them. Germline V gives CDR1 LGHDT, CDR2 YNNKEL (reference sequence). The CDR3 length is 14 residues. The CDR3 is CASSPRVGNTEAFF. The CDR3 nucleotides are TGTGCCAGCAGCCCCAGGGTCGGGAACACTGAAGCTTTCTTT.

J is TRBJ1-5 and V is TRBV6-1; possible D gene TRBD1, 6 bases. Germline CDR1 is MNHNS and CDR2 is SASEGT. This CDR3 region has 15 residues. Trimming pared 2 bases from V and 2 bases from J, leaving 10 bases between. CDR3 in DNA: TGTGCCAGCAGTGAAAACAGGGCACGCAATCAGCCCCAGCATTTT. Protein: CASSENRARNQPQHF.

Many counts were recorded for this clonotype. This chain joins TRBV5-1 and TRBJ2-3; D is possibly TRBD1 or TRBD2 (5 bases each). The V end lost 6 bases, the J end lost 4 bases, and 21 bases lay between the germline ends. The CDR3 covers 16 residues. Per the germline V gene, CDR1 is SGHRS and CDR2 is YFSETQ. CDR3 sequence: CASKVGAGAGSDTQYF. The CDR3 DNA follows: TGCGCCAGCAAGGTCGGGGCCGGAGCTGGCTCAGATACGCAGTATTTT.

The rearrangement links TRBV19 to TRBJ1-2, with a possible D match to TRBD1 (6 bases). Germline V gene sequence: CDR1 LNHDA, CDR2 SQIVND (reference sequence). V shed 7 bases and J shed 4 bases, with 13 bases lying between them. The CDR3 has 13 amino acids. CDR3 DNA: TGTGCCAGTAACCCAGGGGCGGCCTATGGCTACACCTTC. This codes for CASNPGAAYGYTF.